These T cell receptor beta chains were read from a single sample in a study of shared clonotypes between healthy human individuals. Using immunoSEQ multiplex PCR, the repertoire was profiled, and TCRdb retains in-frame clones only, with some absent. The table records approximately 940,000 clones, about three quarters of them present only once. The sample was memory CD4+ T cells sorted from blood. The source of these receptors is a young man in good health. Each CDR3 is given with its conserved first and last residue. Fields, in order: V gene, D gene, J gene, clone size, CDR3 DNA, CDR3 protein. The D gene is left open where the match is weak. Clone sizes are given selectively: once, few, many, or a class where the clone is expanded.

V gene: TRBV5-6
D gene: TRBD1
J gene: TRBJ1-2
clone size: NA
CDR3 DNA: TGTGCCAGCAGCTTGATCGGGGACAGCGCAAACTATGGCTACACCTTC
CDR3 protein: CASSLIGDSANYGYTF

V gene: TRBV30
D gene: TRBD2
J gene: TRBJ2-7
clone size: NA
CDR3 DNA: TGTGCCTGGAGTGTACTAGCGGGAGTGAGGGAGCAGTACTTC
CDR3 protein: CAWSVLAGVREQYF

V gene: TRBV30
D gene: NA
J gene: TRBJ2-7
clone size: NA
CDR3 DNA: TGTGCCTGGAGTGCGGGGCCCGGGGGCGAGCAGTACTTC
CDR3 protein: CAWSAGPGGEQYF

V gene: TRBV19
D gene: NA
J gene: TRBJ1-1
clone size: once
CDR3 DNA: TGTGCCAGTAGTAGGGCGGTGGGGGAAGCTTTCTTT
CDR3 protein: CASSRAVGEAFF

V gene: TRBV7-9
D gene: NA
J gene: TRBJ1-2
clone size: NA
CDR3 DNA: TGTGCCAGCAGCGACAGGCAATACTATGGCTACACCTTC
CDR3 protein: CASSDRQYYGYTF

V gene: TRBV7-3
D gene: TRBD2
J gene: TRBJ2-3
clone size: NA
CDR3 DNA: TGTGCCAGCAGCTTAAGGACTAGCGGGCCCTGGGACACGCAGTATTTT
CDR3 protein: CASSLRTSGPWDTQYF

V gene: TRBV6-1
D gene: TRBD1
J gene: TRBJ1-2
clone size: NA
CDR3 DNA: TGTGCCAGCAGTGACCGGGACAGGGATGAGGGCTACACCTTC
CDR3 protein: CASSDRDRDEGYTF

V gene: TRBV7-2
D gene: NA
J gene: TRBJ2-7
clone size: once
CDR3 DNA: TGTGCCAGCAGCGCTGCCTACGAGCAGTACTTC
CDR3 protein: CASSAAYEQYF

V gene: TRBV10-1
D gene: NA
J gene: TRBJ1-5
clone size: NA
CDR3 DNA: TGCGCCAGCAGTGACGGGGACACTTACAGCAATCAGCCCCAGCATTTT
CDR3 protein: CASSDGDTYSNQPQHF

V gene: TRBV28
D gene: TRBD1
J gene: TRBJ1-1
clone size: once
CDR3 DNA: TGTGCCAGCAGTCAGACAGGGTTCACTGAAGCTTTCTTT
CDR3 protein: CASSQTGFTEAFF

V gene: TRBV4-1
D gene: NA
J gene: TRBJ2-7
clone size: NA
CDR3 DNA: TGCGCCAGCAGCCATCCCGTCTCCTACGAGCAGTACTTC
CDR3 protein: CASSHPVSYEQYF

V gene: TRBV7-2
D gene: TRBD1
J gene: TRBJ1-2
clone size: NA
CDR3 DNA: TGTGCCAGCAGCTCCAGCCTGACAGGGTTAAATGGCTACACCTTC
CDR3 protein: CASSSSLTGLNGYTF

V gene: TRBV11-2
D gene: TRBD2
J gene: TRBJ2-3
clone size: NA
CDR3 DNA: TGTGCCAGCAGCGCTCGACTAGCGGGGGTTAGCACAGATACGCAGTATTTT
CDR3 protein: CASSARLAGVSTDTQYF

V gene: TRBV2
D gene: TRBD1
J gene: TRBJ2-2
clone size: NA
CDR3 DNA: TGTGCCAGCAGTCGGGACAGGGGCTCCCCCTCGGGTCCTACGAACACCGGGGAGCTGTTTTTT
CDR3 protein: CASSRDRGSPSGPTNTGELFF

V gene: TRBV5-4
D gene: NA
J gene: TRBJ2-5
clone size: NA
CDR3 DNA: TGTGCCAGCAGCCGGGGACCGAAAGAGACCCAGTACTTC
CDR3 protein: CASSRGPKETQYF

V gene: TRBV12-5
D gene: NA
J gene: TRBJ1-1
clone size: few
CDR3 DNA: TGTGCTAGTGGTTTGGAAACTAACACTGAAGCTTTCTTT
CDR3 protein: CASGLETNTEAFF

V gene: TRBV6-5
D gene: NA
J gene: TRBJ2-7
clone size: once
CDR3 DNA: TGTGCCAGCAGCCGCCGGGACATTCCCCACGAGCAGTACTTC
CDR3 protein: CASSRRDIPHEQYF

V gene: TRBV30
D gene: NA
J gene: TRBJ2-7
clone size: NA
CDR3 DNA: TGTGCCTGGAGTGCCTTGCGAGGGCGCAAAGAAGAGCAGTACTTC
CDR3 protein: CAWSALRGRKEEQYF

V gene: TRBV7-8
D gene: NA
J gene: TRBJ2-3
clone size: NA
CDR3 DNA: TGTGCCAGCAGTCCTCAGGGAGCCAAAAACACAGATACGCAGTATTTT
CDR3 protein: CASSPQGAKNTDTQYF

V gene: TRBV9
D gene: NA
J gene: TRBJ2-7
clone size: NA
CDR3 DNA: TGTGCCAGCAGTGGGCTGGGATACGAGCAGTACTTC
CDR3 protein: CASSGLGYEQYF

V gene: TRBV4-3
D gene: NA
J gene: TRBJ1-3
clone size: NA
CDR3 DNA: TGCGCCAGCAGCCCTAACCGGGCGAGCTCTGGAAACACCATATATTTT
CDR3 protein: CASSPNRASSGNTIYF

V gene: TRBV5-1
D gene: TRBD1
J gene: TRBJ2-7
clone size: NA
CDR3 DNA: TGCGCCAGCAGAAGGGACAGGCCCTACGAGCAGTACTTC
CDR3 protein: CASRRDRPYEQYF

V gene: TRBV5-1
D gene: TRBD1
J gene: TRBJ1-1
clone size: NA
CDR3 DNA: TGCGCCAGCAGCCAGGACAGGGAAGCTTTCTTT
CDR3 protein: CASSQDREAFF

V gene: TRBV28
D gene: NA
J gene: TRBJ2-6
clone size: NA
CDR3 DNA: TGTGCCAGCAGCCCAGGGTTCTCTGGGGCCAACGTCCTGACTTTC
CDR3 protein: CASSPGFSGANVLTF

V gene: TRBV21-1
D gene: NA
J gene: TRBJ1-4
clone size: many
CDR3 DNA: TGTGCCAGCAGTCCCCCAAATGAAAAACTGTTTTTT
CDR3 protein: CASSPPNEKLFF

V gene: TRBV28
D gene: NA
J gene: TRBJ1-2
clone size: few
CDR3 DNA: TGTGCCAGCAGTGGGACCTCCCGGGGCGGCTACACCTTC
CDR3 protein: CASSGTSRGGYTF

V gene: TRBV4-1
D gene: NA
J gene: TRBJ1-1
clone size: NA
CDR3 DNA: TGCGCCAGCAGCCAAGTTTTTGTTTCAGGATGGGCTTTCTTT
CDR3 protein: CASSQVFVSGWAFF

V gene: TRBV19
D gene: NA
J gene: TRBJ2-7
clone size: NA
CDR3 DNA: TGTGCCAGTAGTGCGCAGGGGGGGACCTACGAGCAGTACTTC
CDR3 protein: CASSAQGGTYEQYF

V gene: TRBV5-1
D gene: TRBD1
J gene: TRBJ1-5
clone size: NA
CDR3 DNA: TGCGCCAGCAGCTTGGATAGGGGGCAACAGCCCCAGCATTTT
CDR3 protein: CASSLDRGQQPQHF

V gene: TRBV7-9
D gene: NA
J gene: TRBJ1-6
clone size: NA
CDR3 DNA: TGTGCCAGCAGCTGGGGGGATAGGTCACCCCTCCACTTT
CDR3 protein: CASSWGDRSPLHF

V gene: TRBV11-2
D gene: NA
J gene: TRBJ2-7
clone size: NA
CDR3 DNA: TGTGCCAGCAGCTTTACGATGGGGGCCGGAACCTACGAGCAGTACTTC
CDR3 protein: CASSFTMGAGTYEQYF

V gene: TRBV5-1
D gene: NA
J gene: TRBJ2-7
clone size: NA
CDR3 DNA: TGCGCCAGCAGCTTGATGGGTTTGACCTACGAGCAGTACTTC
CDR3 protein: CASSLMGLTYEQYF

V gene: TRBV6-5
D gene: TRBD2
J gene: TRBJ2-7
clone size: once
CDR3 DNA: TGTGCCAGCAGTTACGTGGCGGGGGGAACCTACGAGCAGTACTTC
CDR3 protein: CASSYVAGGTYEQYF

V gene: TRBV10-1
D gene: NA
J gene: TRBJ2-3
clone size: NA
CDR3 DNA: TGCGCCAGCAGTGACGCTACAGATACGCAGTATTTT
CDR3 protein: CASSDATDTQYF

V gene: TRBV4-2
D gene: NA
J gene: TRBJ2-7
clone size: NA
CDR3 DNA: TGTGCCAGCAGCCAAGATGACGGGGGCGCTTTGGGGTTACAGTACTTC
CDR3 protein: CASSQDDGGALGLQYF

V gene: TRBV5-1
D gene: TRBD1
J gene: TRBJ2-7
clone size: once
CDR3 DNA: TGCGCCAGCAGGCCGGGACAGGGTAGCTCCTACGAGCAGTACTTC
CDR3 protein: CASRPGQGSSYEQYF

V gene: TRBV4-3
D gene: NA
J gene: TRBJ2-7
clone size: few
CDR3 DNA: TGCGCCAGCAGCCAAGATAGAGCGGCTGTCTACGAGCAGTACTTC
CDR3 protein: CASSQDRAAVYEQYF

V gene: TRBV10-3
D gene: NA
J gene: TRBJ2-7
clone size: NA
CDR3 DNA: TGTGCCACACTAGAGACGGAAGCCTACGAGCAGTACTTC
CDR3 protein: CATLETEAYEQYF

V gene: TRBV7-9
D gene: TRBD2
J gene: TRBJ2-7
clone size: once
CDR3 DNA: TGTGCCAGCAGCCCCGGACTAGCGGGAGGGCCCTCCTACGAGCAGTACTTC
CDR3 protein: CASSPGLAGGPSYEQYF

V gene: TRBV19
D gene: NA
J gene: TRBJ2-5
clone size: few
CDR3 DNA: TGTGCCAGTAGTATAAGGGAGGAGACCCAGTACTTC
CDR3 protein: CASSIREETQYF

V gene: TRBV7-2
D gene: NA
J gene: TRBJ2-3
clone size: NA
CDR3 DNA: TGTGCCAGCAGCTTAGGTGGCCGCACAGATACGCAGTATTTT
CDR3 protein: CASSLGGRTDTQYF

V gene: TRBV5-1
D gene: TRBD1
J gene: TRBJ1-1
clone size: NA
CDR3 DNA: TGCGCCAGCAGGGCCGGGACAGGGGAAACTGAAGCTTTCTTT
CDR3 protein: CASRAGTGETEAFF

V gene: TRBV5-1
D gene: NA
J gene: TRBJ2-7
clone size: NA
CDR3 DNA: TGCGCCAGCAGCTTGATCCCCAGCAACTACGAGCAGTACTTC
CDR3 protein: CASSLIPSNYEQYF

V gene: TRBV7-2
D gene: NA
J gene: TRBJ2-2
clone size: NA
CDR3 DNA: TGTGCCAGCAGCCAGACCCGGGGCACCGGGGAGCTGTTTTTT
CDR3 protein: CASSQTRGTGELFF

V gene: TRBV6-1
D gene: NA
J gene: TRBJ1-3
clone size: NA
CDR3 DNA: TGTGCCAGCAGTGAAGTAGGGCAAGGAAACACCATATATTTT
CDR3 protein: CASSEVGQGNTIYF

V gene: TRBV19
D gene: NA
J gene: TRBJ1-6
clone size: NA
CDR3 DNA: TGTGCCAGTATCCGAGGGCAGGGAGATAATTCACCCCTCCACTTT
CDR3 protein: CASIRGQGDNSPLHF

V gene: TRBV9
D gene: NA
J gene: TRBJ2-1
clone size: NA
CDR3 DNA: TGTGCCAGCAGCGTAGAGTTGGGGCAGTACAATGAGCAGTTCTTC
CDR3 protein: CASSVELGQYNEQFF

V gene: TRBV5-4
D gene: NA
J gene: TRBJ1-2
clone size: NA
CDR3 DNA: TGTGCCAGCAGCACGGACAGACTCTATGGCTACACCTTC
CDR3 protein: CASSTDRLYGYTF

V gene: TRBV18
D gene: NA
J gene: TRBJ2-5
clone size: NA
CDR3 DNA: TGTGCCAGCTCACCGGACTCACAAGAGACCCAGTACTTC
CDR3 protein: CASSPDSQETQYF

V gene: TRBV9
D gene: NA
J gene: TRBJ2-7
clone size: NA
CDR3 DNA: TGTGCCAGCAGCTCCAGACATAATCAATACTACGAGCAGTACTTC
CDR3 protein: CASSSRHNQYYEQYF

V gene: TRBV5-8
D gene: NA
J gene: TRBJ1-5
clone size: few
CDR3 DNA: TGTGCCAGCAGCTTGGCCACCAAAGGGGATCAGCCCCAGCATTTT
CDR3 protein: CASSLATKGDQPQHF

V gene: TRBV6-5
D gene: TRBD2
J gene: TRBJ2-7
clone size: NA
CDR3 DNA: TGTGCCAGCAGTCCCGAAGGGACTAGCCGCGAGCAGTACTTC
CDR3 protein: CASSPEGTSREQYF

V gene: TRBV11-3
D gene: NA
J gene: TRBJ1-4
clone size: NA
CDR3 DNA: TGTGCCAGCAGCTTATGTAACAGGACGGGGGAAAAACTGTTTTTT
CDR3 protein: CASSLCNRTGEKLFF

V gene: TRBV30
D gene: TRBD1
J gene: TRBJ1-6
clone size: NA
CDR3 DNA: TGTGCCTTGAACACAGGGGAGGGCTCACCCCTCCACTTT
CDR3 protein: CALNTGEGSPLHF

V gene: TRBV2
D gene: TRBD2
J gene: TRBJ2-1
clone size: NA
CDR3 DNA: TGTGCCAGCAGGGATAGCGGGGGGTCATACAATGAGCAGTTCTTC
CDR3 protein: CASRDSGGSYNEQFF

V gene: TRBV5-4
D gene: NA
J gene: TRBJ1-2
clone size: NA
CDR3 DNA: TGTGCCAGCAGCTACGTCCGGGGGGGCGACGATGGCTACACCTTC
CDR3 protein: CASSYVRGGDDGYTF

V gene: TRBV6-1
D gene: NA
J gene: TRBJ1-6
clone size: NA
CDR3 DNA: TGTGCCAGCAGTGATGAAGGATATAATTCACCCCTCCACTTT
CDR3 protein: CASSDEGYNSPLHF